These T cell receptor beta chains were read from a single sample in a study of blood T cell repertoires in COVID-19. Produced via immunoSEQ multiplex PCR; TCRdb's table is partial and in-frame only. Seen here are roughly 300,000 clones, 70% to 90% observed once, and the top ten hold about 5.2%. The sample consisted of PBMCs or T cells enriched from blood (not recorded which). Receptor source: a woman aged 25 to 45 who had recovered from COVID-19. Each CDR3 is given with its conserved first and last residue. The order of the fields is J gene, V gene, clone size, D gene, CDR3 DNA, CDR3 protein. D genes are given only for firm matches. Clone size appears in some rows only: once, few, many, or a class for an expanded clone.

J gene: TRBJ1-4
V gene: TRBV7-9
clone size: NA
D gene: NA
CDR3 DNA: TGTGCCAGCAGCACATGGACAGAGCAAAATGAAAAACTGTTTTTT
CDR3 protein: CASSTWTEQNEKLFF

J gene: TRBJ1-4
V gene: TRBV3-1/TRBV3-2
clone size: NA
D gene: TRBD1
CDR3 DNA: TGTGCCAGCAGCCCGACCCCGGGACAGCCTAATGAAAAACTGTTTTTT
CDR3 protein: CASSPTPGQPNEKLFF

J gene: TRBJ1-6
V gene: TRBV27
clone size: NA
D gene: NA
CDR3 DNA: TGTGCCATCTCGACGTTGACTACTTATAATTCACCCCTCCACTTT
CDR3 protein: CAISTLTTYNSPLHF

J gene: TRBJ1-4
V gene: TRBV12-3/TRBV12-4
clone size: NA
D gene: NA
CDR3 DNA: TGTGCCAGCACTTCGGGAGAAAAACTGTTTTTT
CDR3 protein: CASTSGEKLFF

J gene: TRBJ1-6
V gene: TRBV27
clone size: once
D gene: NA
CDR3 DNA: TGTGCCAGCAGGCTCTCCACAGGGTTAGATTCACCCCTCCACTTT
CDR3 protein: CASRLSTGLDSPLHF

J gene: TRBJ2-7
V gene: TRBV11-2
clone size: NA
D gene: NA
CDR3 DNA: TGTGCCAGCAGCTTAGTGGTGGGGGCCGAGCAGTACTTC
CDR3 protein: CASSLVVGAEQYF

J gene: TRBJ1-6
V gene: TRBV5-6
clone size: NA
D gene: NA
CDR3 DNA: TGTGCCAGCACTCAATGGGGGCGTCCCTATAATTCACCCCTCCACTTT
CDR3 protein: CASTQWGRPYNSPLHF

J gene: TRBJ2-3
V gene: TRBV7-2
clone size: NA
D gene: TRBD2
CDR3 DNA: TGTGCCAGCAGCCCCGGGACTAGCGGGGTCGCAGATACGCAGTATTTT
CDR3 protein: CASSPGTSGVADTQYF

J gene: TRBJ2-5
V gene: TRBV11-2
clone size: NA
D gene: TRBD2
CDR3 DNA: TGTGCCAGCAGCATCGCGGCGGGGGGAGGAGAGACCCAGTACTTC
CDR3 protein: CASSIAAGGGETQYF

J gene: TRBJ2-3
V gene: TRBV28
clone size: NA
D gene: TRBD1
CDR3 DNA: TGTGCCACCCGACAGGGGTTAATAGATACGCAGTATTTT
CDR3 protein: CATRQGLIDTQYF

J gene: TRBJ1-1
V gene: TRBV30
clone size: few
D gene: NA
CDR3 DNA: TGTGCCTGGAGTGACGCGCATTTGCTGGGGAGCACTGAAGCTTTCTTT
CDR3 protein: CAWSDAHLLGSTEAFF

J gene: TRBJ2-4
V gene: TRBV11-2
clone size: NA
D gene: TRBD1
CDR3 DNA: TGTGCCAGCGCACCGGGACAGGGATTCGGGAGAAACATTCAGTACTTC
CDR3 protein: CASAPGQGFGRNIQYF

J gene: TRBJ1-3
V gene: TRBV5-1
clone size: once
D gene: NA
CDR3 DNA: TGCGCCAGCAGCTTGAAGGGGGAAACTGGAAACACCATATATTTT
CDR3 protein: CASSLKGETGNTIYF

J gene: TRBJ2-5
V gene: TRBV12-3/TRBV12-4
clone size: NA
D gene: TRBD1
CDR3 DNA: TGTGCCAGCAATAAGAACAGGGGTGAGACCCAGTACTTC
CDR3 protein: CASNKNRGETQYF

J gene: TRBJ1-2
V gene: TRBV30
clone size: NA
D gene: NA
CDR3 DNA: TGTGCCTGGAGTAAGAGCGGCAGGTACTATGGCTACACCTTC
CDR3 protein: CAWSKSGRYYGYTF

J gene: TRBJ2-1
V gene: TRBV6-1
clone size: NA
D gene: TRBD1
CDR3 DNA: TGTGCCAGCAGTGAAGATTGGGACAGGGCAAACAATGAGCAGTTCTTC
CDR3 protein: CASSEDWDRANNEQFF

J gene: TRBJ1-6
V gene: TRBV5-5
clone size: NA
D gene: NA
CDR3 DNA: TGTGCCAGCAGCTATCCGACAGCCAGGAGCTCCTATAATTCACCCCTCCACTTT
CDR3 protein: CASSYPTARSSYNSPLHF

J gene: TRBJ1-5
V gene: TRBV21-1
clone size: NA
D gene: NA
CDR3 DNA: TGTGCCAGCAGCTATGACAGGGGGCCAGGCGATCAGCCCCAGCATTTT
CDR3 protein: CASSYDRGPGDQPQHF

J gene: TRBJ1-4
V gene: TRBV7-9
clone size: NA
D gene: NA
CDR3 DNA: TGTGCCAGCAGCTCGCGACCAAGAGGGAATGAAAAACTGTTTTTT
CDR3 protein: CASSSRPRGNEKLFF

J gene: TRBJ1-2
V gene: TRBV11-1
clone size: NA
D gene: NA
CDR3 DNA: TGTGCCAGCAGCCCCACTGGGGGCCCCAACTATGGCTACACCTTC
CDR3 protein: CASSPTGGPNYGYTF

J gene: TRBJ1-1
V gene: TRBV6-2/TRBV6-3
clone size: NA
D gene: NA
CDR3 DNA: TGTGCCAGCAGTTACCGACCAGGGGACTATTACACTGAAGCTTTCTTT
CDR3 protein: CASSYRPGDYYTEAFF

J gene: TRBJ2-1
V gene: TRBV2
clone size: few
D gene: TRBD1
CDR3 DNA: TGTGCCAGCAGTGAAGCCGGGGACAGGGGATCTTATGAGCAGTTCTTC
CDR3 protein: CASSEAGDRGSYEQFF

J gene: TRBJ2-1
V gene: TRBV7-3
clone size: NA
D gene: NA
CDR3 DNA: TGTGCCAGCAGCTTAAGCAGGGGAAACTACAATGAGCAGTTCTTC
CDR3 protein: CASSLSRGNYNEQFF

J gene: TRBJ2-3
V gene: TRBV4-1
clone size: NA
D gene: NA
CDR3 DNA: TGCGCCAGCAGCCAAGATGGCTCCGACAAGTATTTT
CDR3 protein: CASSQDGSDKYF

J gene: TRBJ1-3
V gene: TRBV21-1
clone size: once
D gene: NA
CDR3 DNA: TGTGCCAGCAGCAAGCGGAGGGGCAACTTCATTGGAAACACCATATATTTT
CDR3 protein: CASSKRRGNFIGNTIYF

J gene: TRBJ2-3
V gene: TRBV5-1
clone size: few
D gene: TRBD2
CDR3 DNA: TGCGCCAGCAGCTTAGCTAGCGGGGCAGATACGCAGTATTTT
CDR3 protein: CASSLASGADTQYF

J gene: TRBJ2-7
V gene: TRBV2
clone size: NA
D gene: TRBD1
CDR3 DNA: TGTGCCAGCAGGGTTAGACAGGGGGCAACCGAGCAGTACTTC
CDR3 protein: CASRVRQGATEQYF

J gene: TRBJ1-2
V gene: TRBV6-5
clone size: once
D gene: NA
CDR3 DNA: TGTGCCAGCAGCCGCGGGGGCTATGGCTACACCTTC
CDR3 protein: CASSRGGYGYTF

J gene: TRBJ2-2
V gene: TRBV4-1
clone size: NA
D gene: TRBD1
CDR3 DNA: TGCGCCAGCAGCCCACCGGGACAGGGTACTGGGGGGCTGTTTTTT
CDR3 protein: CASSPPGQGTGGLFF

J gene: TRBJ2-7
V gene: TRBV28
clone size: NA
D gene: TRBD1
CDR3 DNA: TGTGCCAGCCGGAAACCCGGGACAGGGAGATTCTACGAGCAGTACTTC
CDR3 protein: CASRKPGTGRFYEQYF

J gene: TRBJ2-7
V gene: TRBV21-1
clone size: NA
D gene: NA
CDR3 DNA: TGTGCCAGCAACCTCAGACAGGGCGTCTACGAGCAGTACTTC
CDR3 protein: CASNLRQGVYEQYF

J gene: TRBJ1-1
V gene: TRBV28
clone size: once
D gene: TRBD1
CDR3 DNA: TGTGCCAGCAGGGGACAGGTGAACACTGAAGCTTTCTTT
CDR3 protein: CASRGQVNTEAFF

J gene: TRBJ2-5
V gene: TRBV5-4
clone size: NA
D gene: NA
CDR3 DNA: TGTGCCAGCAGCTTGGGTCTCAACGGGGGGACCCAGTACTTC
CDR3 protein: CASSLGLNGGTQYF

J gene: TRBJ2-1
V gene: TRBV6-2/TRBV6-3
clone size: NA
D gene: TRBD2
CDR3 DNA: TGTGCCAGCAGTTACTCGATGGTGACTAGCGGTTACAATGAGCAGTTCTTC
CDR3 protein: CASSYSMVTSGYNEQFF

J gene: TRBJ2-3
V gene: TRBV6-4
clone size: few
D gene: TRBD2
CDR3 DNA: TGTGCCAGCAGTGACTCCGGCGGGGGGGCAACAGATACGCAGTATTTT
CDR3 protein: CASSDSGGGATDTQYF

J gene: TRBJ1-2
V gene: TRBV9
clone size: NA
D gene: TRBD1
CDR3 DNA: TGTGCCAGCAGCGCCGGGACAGCCCAAATCTATGGCTACACCTTC
CDR3 protein: CASSAGTAQIYGYTF

J gene: TRBJ2-3
V gene: TRBV25-1
clone size: once
D gene: NA
CDR3 DNA: TGTGCCAGCAGTGAATACCTAGATACGCAGTATTTT
CDR3 protein: CASSEYLDTQYF

J gene: TRBJ2-2
V gene: TRBV13
clone size: NA
D gene: NA
CDR3 DNA: TGTGCCAGCAGCTACTTAGCGGACACCGGGGAGCTGTTTTTT
CDR3 protein: CASSYLADTGELFF

J gene: TRBJ1-2
V gene: TRBV5-1
clone size: once
D gene: NA
CDR3 DNA: TGCGCCAGCGCCAACCTTCAGGGTCGGTCTGACTATGGCTACACCTTC
CDR3 protein: CASANLQGRSDYGYTF

J gene: TRBJ1-5
V gene: TRBV20-1
clone size: NA
D gene: NA
CDR3 DNA: TGCAGTGCTAGTCGGCAGGGGACTATGAATCAGCCCCAGCATTTT
CDR3 protein: CSASRQGTMNQPQHF

J gene: TRBJ1-1
V gene: TRBV19
clone size: NA
D gene: NA
CDR3 DNA: TGTGCCAGTAGTATTCAGGCAGGGAGGACTGAAGCTTTCTTT
CDR3 protein: CASSIQAGRTEAFF

J gene: TRBJ2-1
V gene: TRBV7-3
clone size: NA
D gene: NA
CDR3 DNA: TGTGCCAGCAGCTTGTTTGGGACACCCAATAGGGGCAATGAGCAGTTCTTC
CDR3 protein: CASSLFGTPNRGNEQFF

J gene: TRBJ1-1
V gene: TRBV4-1
clone size: NA
D gene: TRBD1
CDR3 DNA: TGCGCCAGCAATCCGGGACAGGGACCCACTGAAGCTTTCTTT
CDR3 protein: CASNPGQGPTEAFF

J gene: TRBJ1-2
V gene: TRBV6-2/TRBV6-3
clone size: NA
D gene: NA
CDR3 DNA: TGTGCCAGCAGTCACGCCCAGGGAATGGGCGGCTACACCTTC
CDR3 protein: CASSHAQGMGGYTF

J gene: TRBJ2-2
V gene: TRBV7-3
clone size: NA
D gene: NA
CDR3 DNA: TGTGCCAGCAGCGAAACAGGGTTCGGAACGGCCGGGGAGCTGTTTTTT
CDR3 protein: CASSETGFGTAGELFF

J gene: TRBJ1-3
V gene: TRBV19
clone size: NA
D gene: NA
CDR3 DNA: TGTGCCAGTAGTATAAAACAGAACTCTGGAAACACCATATATTTT
CDR3 protein: CASSIKQNSGNTIYF